A selection of T cell receptor beta chains follows, all from one sample in a study of monozygotic twins with inflammatory bowel disease. Reprocessing the 5' RACE reads, TCRdb reports a single entry for every CDR3 protein and omits DNA. The sample table sets out around 450,000 distinct CDR3 sequences. The sample taken for sequencing was blood. These receptors came from a human donor with ulcerative colitis or Crohn's disease, or a healthy co-twin of an affected twin (not recorded which). The CDR3 runs from the conserved cysteine through the conserved F or W. Fields, in order: V gene, J gene, CDR3 protein.

v_gene: TRBV12-3/TRBV12-4; j_gene: TRBJ2-1; CDR3aa: CASNYVGIWFF
v_gene: TRBV19; j_gene: TRBJ1-1; CDR3aa: CASKVVDRNTEAFF
v_gene: TRBV7-2; j_gene: TRBJ2-7; CDR3aa: CASTPYGTGGYEQYF
v_gene: TRBV13; j_gene: TRBJ2-2; CDR3aa: CASSPTTGAASGELFF
v_gene: TRBV2; j_gene: TRBJ1-6; CDR3aa: CASSEGRSSYNSPLHF
v_gene: TRBV5-1; j_gene: TRBJ2-2; CDR3aa: CASSLAPPGQTTGELFF
v_gene: TRBV24-1; j_gene: TRBJ2-5; CDR3aa: CATSDRKETQYF
v_gene: TRBV21-1; j_gene: TRBJ1-1; CDR3aa: CASSKGVNTEAFF
v_gene: TRBV12-3/TRBV12-4; j_gene: TRBJ2-2; CDR3aa: CASSSGALNGELFF
v_gene: TRBV5-1; j_gene: TRBJ2-7; CDR3aa: CASSPGPAGGVYEQYF
v_gene: TRBV5-6; j_gene: TRBJ2-2; CDR3aa: CASSRLAGVLGTGELFF
v_gene: TRBV5-5; j_gene: TRBJ2-1; CDR3aa: CASSGLAVGEQFF
v_gene: TRBV5-1; j_gene: TRBJ1-2; CDR3aa: CASSLEAGNNYGYTF
v_gene: TRBV6-1; j_gene: TRBJ2-2; CDR3aa: CASSGTSGGTWTGELFF
v_gene: TRBV7-2; j_gene: TRBJ2-7; CDR3aa: CASSWDRAITYEQYF
v_gene: TRBV4-1; j_gene: TRBJ2-2; CDR3aa: CASSQGLFIAGGGATGELFF
v_gene: TRBV7-2; j_gene: TRBJ2-3; CDR3aa: CASSLLLPSGTQYF
v_gene: TRBV7-2; j_gene: TRBJ1-2; CDR3aa: CASSASPGAGGYTF
v_gene: TRBV6-5; j_gene: TRBJ2-5; CDR3aa: CASSYSSGGRAQETQYF
v_gene: TRBV7-2; j_gene: TRBJ1-4; CDR3aa: CASSFSTGGEKLFF
v_gene: TRBV5-1; j_gene: TRBJ2-5; CDR3aa: CASSFGTTQETQYF
v_gene: TRBV7-2; j_gene: TRBJ2-7; CDR3aa: CASSLPGWAGEQYF
v_gene: TRBV6-5; j_gene: TRBJ1-6; CDR3aa: CASSLLGGGRGGNSPLHF
v_gene: TRBV5-1; j_gene: TRBJ2-7; CDR3aa: CASSPEQGAVEQYF
v_gene: TRBV5-1; j_gene: TRBJ1-6; CDR3aa: CASSLAGQGMSPLHF
v_gene: TRBV29-1; j_gene: TRBJ2-1; CDR3aa: CSVELTGRYEQFF
v_gene: TRBV5-1; j_gene: TRBJ2-7; CDR3aa: CASKTGGSDEQYF
v_gene: TRBV29-1; j_gene: TRBJ2-1; CDR3aa: CSSGQDTYNEQFF
v_gene: TRBV5-1; j_gene: TRBJ2-3; CDR3aa: CASSYWSEPASTDTQYF
v_gene: TRBV6-1; j_gene: TRBJ2-5; CDR3aa: CASSGGLAGVGETQYF
v_gene: TRBV4-3; j_gene: TRBJ2-1; CDR3aa: CASSQDLRGFYNEQFF
v_gene: TRBV12-3/TRBV12-4; j_gene: TRBJ1-4; CDR3aa: CASSSFRDGNEKLFF
v_gene: TRBV7-2; j_gene: TRBJ2-1; CDR3aa: CASSLTWASGRAANEQFF
v_gene: TRBV4-1; j_gene: TRBJ2-7; CDR3aa: CASSLADRDTYEQYF
v_gene: TRBV4-3; j_gene: TRBJ1-2; CDR3aa: CASSQDWDIPYGYTF
v_gene: TRBV20-1; j_gene: TRBJ2-3; CDR3aa: CSARSGRDRVSDTQYF
v_gene: TRBV12-3/TRBV12-4; j_gene: TRBJ2-1; CDR3aa: CASSLGGGRYHEQFF
v_gene: TRBV9; j_gene: TRBJ2-1; CDR3aa: CASSVSGSWNEQFF
v_gene: TRBV3-1; j_gene: TRBJ1-4; CDR3aa: CASSQGLSGKNEKLFF
v_gene: TRBV29-1; j_gene: TRBJ2-2; CDR3aa: CSVLTRSTGELFF
v_gene: TRBV5-1; j_gene: TRBJ2-2; CDR3aa: CASSFTVNTGELFF
v_gene: TRBV6-6; j_gene: TRBJ1-6; CDR3aa: CASIPDENNSPLHF